The 28 T cell receptor beta chains listed next were all sequenced from one sample in a study of blood T cell repertoires in COVID-19. The assay was immunoSEQ multiplex PCR, and TCRdb's table has in-frame clones only and misses some. Altogether roughly 250,000 clones are present, approximately 79% being singletons, with the ten largest covering more than 4.5%. Sequenced input: peripheral blood. The receptors here all came from an elderly woman with active or convalescent COVID-19.

This chain connects TRBV20-1 to TRBJ2-7; D gene uncertain. Germline V lookup: CDR1 DFQATT, CDR2 SNEGSKA (reference sequence). The CDR3 covers 12 residues. The germline V and J ends were trimmed by 3 bases and 4 bases, with 10 bases remaining between them. The CDR3, as DNA: TGCAGTGCTAGTGAGCAGAATTACGAGCAGTACTTC. This sequence encodes CSASEQNYEQYF.

The V gene is TRBV11-1, the J gene TRBJ1-1, with a possible D match to TRBD1 (5 bases). The V gene's germline CDR1 is SGHAT and CDR2 FQDESV (reference sequence). Trimming took 7 bases from V and 3 from J, leaving 12 bases between them. The CDR3 sequence is 13 residues long. In DNA form, the CDR3 reads TGTGCCAGCACCTGGGGGGGGGACACTGAAGCTTTCTTT. Amino acids: CASTWGGDTEAFF.

The V gene is TRBV10-3, the J gene TRBJ1-2; 7 positions match TRBD1. The CDR3 has 13 residues. The J segment lost 8 bases and the V segment lost 0 bases, leaving 3 bases of the junction unmatched. Looked up from germline, CDR1 is ENHRY and CDR2 is SYGVKD. The CDR3 region has the DNA TGTGCCATCAGTGAGTCGATGGGACAGGGCTACACCTTC. It is translated as CAISESMGQGYTF.

As to this clone: Other nucleotide sequences from this sample produce the same CDR3. V gene TRBV27 combines with J gene TRBJ2-5; 8 nucleotides match TRBD1. V lost 6 bases and J lost 5; bases outside the gene matches: 2. Germline V gene lookup returns CDR1 MNHEY and CDR2 SMNVEV (reference sequence). This CDR3 comprises 12 residues. The CDR3 spells CASSYRGETQYF. For the CDR3, the DNA is TGTGCCAGCAGCTACAGGGGGGAGACCCAGTACTTC.

This clone was counted a few times. The J gene is TRBJ1-5, the V gene TRBV30; D not resolved. The V end lost 2 bases, the J end lost 7 bases, and 12 bases lay between the germline ends. Per the germline V gene, CDR1 is GTSNPN and CDR2 is SVGIG (reference sequence). The CDR3 consists of 13 residues. CDR3 residues: CAWSREGKQPQHF. The CDR3 nucleotides read TGTGCCTGGAGTCGTGAGGGAAAGCAGCCCCAGCATTTT.

This clone occurred once. This chain uses TRBV11-1 with TRBJ2-7, with D perhaps matching TRBD2 (5 bases). CDR3 length: 15 residues. In germline, CDR1 is SGHAT, CDR2 FQDESV (reference sequence). The V and J ends lost 3 bases and 0 bases respectively, with 12 bases between them. The CDR3 is CASSFRTHSSYEQYF. CDR3 DNA sequence: TGTGCCAGCAGCTTCCGGACTCACAGCTCCTACGAGCAGTACTTC.

The rearrangement links TRBV27 to TRBJ1-1, with a weak D call TRBD1 (5 bases). Germline V gene lookup returns CDR1 MNHEY and CDR2 SMNVEV (reference sequence). The V end lost 3 bases, the J end lost 0 bases, and 17 bases lay between the germline ends. CDR3 length: 17 amino acids. The CDR3 coding sequence is TGTGCCAGCAGTTTGGCCCAGGGAGCGGGGATGAACACTGAAGCTTTCTTT. This codes for CASSLAQGAGMNTEAFF.

This rearrangement joins TRBV11-3 to TRBJ1-1; 8 bases match TRBD1. CDR1 is SGHNT and CDR2 is YENEEA in the germline V gene. V dropped 5 bases and J dropped 1; count of bases not matched to a gene: 9. CDR3 size: 16 residues. In DNA, the CDR3 is TGTGCCAGCAGCCAGCGGACAGGGAGCCAGAACACTGAAGCTTTCTTT. Its translation: CASSQRTGSQNTEAFF.

The V call is TRBV21-1, the J call TRBJ2-2; TRBD1, as called in the table, went unchecked against the DNA. TRBV21-1 is labeled a pseudogene. The CDR3 sequence is 16 residues long. The CDR3 is CASRGSGTWTTGELFF. The CDR3 bases are TGTGCCAGCAGGGGGTCCGGGACATGGACTACCGGGGAGCTGTTTTTT.

This chain links TRBV21-1 with TRBJ2-7; the table's D call, TRBD2, was not checked against the DNA. TRBV21-1 corresponds to a pseudogene. The CDR3 length is 17 residues. CDR3 in amino acids: CASSKYPGGLAFHEQYF. The CDR3 DNA is TGTGCCAGCAGCAAATACCCAGGGGGACTAGCTTTCCACGAGCAGTACTTC.

Of note for this clone: This CDR3 is also generated by other DNA sequences in the sample. This chain connects TRBV5-1 to TRBJ1-1; TRBD1 aligns across 7 bases. The CDR3 is made up of 15 amino acids. V shed 4 bases, J shed 1 base, and the junction held 7 bases outside the gene matches. Germline CDR1 is SGHRS and CDR2 is YFSETQ. The DNA for the CDR3 is TGCGCCAGCAGCAGAGACAGGGTTGGGAACACTGAAGCTTTCTTT. Protein sequence: CASSRDRVGNTEAFF.

The chain uses TRBV2 and TRBJ2-3, with D perhaps TRBD1 (5 bases). This CDR3 is built from 13 residues. Germline CDR1 and CDR2: SNHLY and FYNNEI. V gave up 7 bases and J gave up 4 bases, with 12 bases separating them. The CDR3 loop is CASKSGYSDTQYF. DNA for the CDR3: TGTGCCAGCAAGTCAGGGTATTCAGATACGCAGTATTTT.

The chain carries TRBV9 and TRBJ1-2, with D perhaps TRBD1 (6 bases). V shed 4 bases and J shed 1 base, with 8 bases lying between them. In germline, CDR1 is SGDLS, CDR2 YYNGEE. There are 13 residues in the CDR3. The CDR3, as DNA: TGTGCCAGCAGCACGGACAGTAACTATGGCTACACCTTC. Its translation: CASSTDSNYGYTF. Supplemented by reference TRBV9 and TRBJ1-2, the full variable domain reads DSGVTQTPKHLITATGQRVTLRCSPRSGDLSVYWYQQSLDQGLQFLIQYYNGEERAKGNILERFSAQQFPDLHSELNLSSLELGDSALYFCASSTDSNYGYTFGSGTRLTVV.

This chain joins TRBV7-6 and TRBJ1-6; possibly TRBD1 for D (5 bases). The CDR3 totals 16 residues. CDR1 and CDR2 (germline): SGHVS, FNYEAQ. The V end lost 2 bases, the J end lost 8 bases, and 16 bases lay between the germline ends. Here the CDR3 reads CASSLIGRAKDSPLHF. Written as DNA, the CDR3 is TGTGCCAGCAGCTTAATCGGCAGGGCGAAAGATTCACCCCTCCACTTT.

The rearrangement links TRBV9 to TRBJ1-6; 7 bases align to TRBD1. Unmatched junction bases numbered 4, after V lost 0 bases and J lost 7 bases. The CDR3 length is 15 residues. Per germline, CDR1 SGDLS and CDR2 YYNGEE. The CDR3 loop is CASSVGDRSNSPLHF. CDR3 coding DNA: TGTGCCAGCAGCGTAGGGGACAGATCAAATTCACCCCTCCACTTT.

The chain couples TRBV28 to TRBJ1-2; possibly TRBD1 for D (5 bases). This CDR3 has 15 amino acids. In germline, CDR1 is MDHEN, CDR2 SYDVKM. V was cut by 1 base and J by 1 base, with 10 bases left in between. The CDR3 DNA sequence: TGTGCCAGCAGTTTATTTGGGGGAGGTAACTATGGCTACACCTTC. Translating it yields CASSLFGGGNYGYTF.

The CDR3 nucleotides read TGTGCCAGCAGTTCCCGACAGGGGGATTTCTTC. Translating it yields CASSSRQGDFF. The rearrangement joins TRBV28 to TRBJ2-1; 9 bases are a match to TRBD1. The ends lost 4 bases at V and 16 bases at J; junction bases unmatched: 5. The CDR3 runs to 11 residues. Germline V lookup: CDR1 MDHEN, CDR2 SYDVKM.

In its sample, this clone was seen once. This sequence joins TRBV30 and TRBJ1-2, with 8 bases identical to TRBD1. From germline, CDR1 is GTSNPN and CDR2 SVGIG (reference sequence). The V gene end was trimmed by 5 bases and the J gene end by 4 bases; junction bases not matched to a gene: 9. The CDR3 is 14 amino acids. The CDR3 region is CAWGQGTMSYGYTF. In DNA, the CDR3 is TGTGCCTGGGGACAGGGTACTATGTCCTATGGCTACACCTTC.

This clone appeared once. The V call is TRBV3-1 (or the pseudogene TRBV3-2), the J call TRBJ1-2, with 8 bases that match TRBD1. This CDR3 has 16 amino acids. V lost 1 base to trimming and J lost 4 bases; unmatched junction nucleotides: 8. CDR1 is LGHDT, CDR2 YNNKEL, per germline (reference sequence). Here the CDR3 reads CASSQARTGPSYGYTF. CDR3 DNA sequence: TGTGCCAGCAGCCAAGCACGGACAGGGCCCAGCTATGGCTACACCTTC.

In this sample, this clone turned up once. The chain recombines TRBV2 with TRBJ2-3; TRBD1 matches 7 bases. Unmatched junction bases numbered 7, after V lost 4 bases and J lost 6 bases. The CDR3 contains 14 residues. Germline CDR1 and CDR2: SNHLY and FYNNEI. CDR3 amino acids: CASSARTGSDTQYF. The DNA for the CDR3 is TGTGCCAGCAGTGCGCGGACAGGATCGGATACGCAGTATTTT.

This rearrangement joins TRBV5-6 to TRBJ2-2, with 9 bases matching TRBD2. V lost 3 bases and J lost 7; bases outside the gene matches: 10. The CDR3 sequence is 16 residues long. Germline V gives CDR1 SGHDT, CDR2 YYEEEE. In nucleotides, the CDR3 is TGTGCCAGCAGCTGGGGGTCGGGGACTAGCAGCGGGGAGCTGTTTTTT. Its protein product is CASSWGSGTSSGELFF.

This sequence joins TRBV3-1 (or the pseudogene TRBV3-2) and TRBJ1-1; D may be TRBD1 (5 bases). V shed 2 bases and J shed 5 bases, with 12 bases lying between them. The CDR3 spans 14 residues. CDR1 LGHDT and CDR2 YNNKEL come from the germline V gene (reference sequence). CDR3 nucleotides: TGTGCCAGCAGCCAAACGCCCGGGGGAACTGAAGCTTTCTTT. Residues: CASSQTPGGTEAFF.

The chain combines TRBV4-2 with TRBJ2-5; the match to TRBD2 covers 8 bases. Germline assignment: CDR1 LGHNA and CDR2 YNFKEQ. CDR3 length: 17 amino acids. V lost 4 bases, J lost 3 bases, and 13 bases stayed unmatched. The CDR3 protein is CASSPSLRSGGEETQYF. CDR3 nucleotides: TGTGCCAGCAGCCCTTCTTTAAGATCCGGGGGGGAAGAGACCCAGTACTTC.

The J gene is TRBJ2-1, the V gene TRBV5-5; TRBD1 aligns across 7 bases. Trimming took 3 bases from V and 6 from J; bases not matched to a gene: 0. Germline V gene sequence: CDR1 SGHKS, CDR2 YYEKEE (reference sequence). The CDR3 runs to 12 residues. The CDR3 coding sequence is TGTGCCAGCAGCTGGACAGGCAATGAGCAGTTCTTC. Translated: CASSWTGNEQFF. Full variable domain (outside the CDR3, taken from reference TRBV5-5 and TRBJ2-1): DAGVTQSPTHLIKTRGQQVTLRCSPISGHKSVSWYQQVLGQGPQFIFQYYEKEERGRGNFPDRFSARQFPNYSSELNVNALLLGDSALYLCASSWTGNEQFFGPGTRLTVL.

V and J are TRBV6-4 and TRBJ1-2; D unresolved. V gave up 7 bases and J gave up 4 bases, with 19 bases separating them. Looked up from germline, CDR1 is MRHNA and CDR2 is SNTAGT. The CDR3 contains 15 residues. Here the CDR3 reads CASTKESGSSYGYTF. CDR3 DNA: TGTGCCAGCACCAAAGAAAGCGGGAGTAGCTATGGCTACACCTTC.

The chain has TRBV25-1 and TRBJ2-2, with D perhaps matching TRBD1 (6 bases). The V end lost 6 bases, the J end lost 6 bases, and 11 bases lay between the germline ends. CDR1 and CDR2 from the germline V gene are MGHDK and SYGVNS. The CDR3 loop spans 13 amino acids. The CDR3 here is CASRKQGAGELFF. CDR3 coding DNA: TGTGCCAGCAGAAAACAGGGTGCCGGGGAGCTGTTTTTT.

The genes are TRBV28 and TRBJ1-2; D is unresolved. Looked up from germline, CDR1 is MDHEN and CDR2 is SYDVKM. V was trimmed by 5 bases and J by 5 bases, leaving 15 bases between them. This CDR3 has 14 amino acids. CDR3 bases: TGTGCCAGCAGTACACCGGGTTCCCCGTATGGCTACACCTTC. Its protein product is CASSTPGSPYGYTF.

This rearrangement joins TRBV2 to TRBJ2-7, with 10 bases aligning to TRBD1. The ends lost 6 bases at V and 2 bases at J; junction bases unmatched: 4. The CDR3 runs 14 residues. Germline CDR1 is SNHLY and CDR2 is FYNNEI. The CDR3, as DNA: TGTGCCAGCAGCCGGGACAGGGGCGCCTACGAGCAGTACTTC. As protein: CASSRDRGAYEQYF.